The 21 T cell receptor beta chains reported below all come from one sample, sequenced in a study of type 1 regulatory T cells. In TCRdb, the reads were re-called with MiXCR into one record per CDR3 protein. Of roughly 68,000 distinct CDR3 sequences listed, 63% were seen once; the top ten hold 7.6%. Their specific antigens are unknown. Sequencing was done on a sample of cultured T cells, either the whole culture or a sorted T cell fraction (not recorded which). Stated subset: Tr1-enriched cell product generated in vitro against host alloantigens. The receptor source for this set is a human donor in good health.

This clonotype has only one observation. The CDR3 bases are TGTGCCAGCAGTTACTCGATGCCGGGCGAAAGCAATCAGCCCCAGCATTTT. Translation: CASSYSMPGESNQPQHF. This chain links TRBV6-5 with TRBJ1-5; unclear D gene. The CDR3 sequence is 17 residues long. V was cut by 0 bases and J by 1 base, with 13 bases left in between. The germline V gene has CDR1 MNHEY and CDR2 SVGAGI.

The CDR3 DNA sequence: TGTGCCAGCATCTTTTCCTCCGGGAGGGGAACAGATACGCAGTATTTT. This translates into CASIFSSGRGTDTQYF. V gene TRBV7-9 combines with J gene TRBJ2-3, with 8 bases fitting TRBD2. The CDR3 consists of 16 residues. Germline V gene lookup returns CDR1 SEHNR and CDR2 FQNEAQ (reference sequence). J gave up 3 bases and V 7 bases, and 12 bases lay outside the gene matches.

This clonotype turned up a few times. This sequence joins TRBV7-7 and TRBJ2-2; D may be TRBD1 (6 bases). Per the germline V gene, CDR1 is SSHAT and CDR2 is FNYEAQ (reference sequence). This CDR3 has 14 amino acids. Trimming pared 5 bases from V and 7 bases from J, leaving 14 bases between. The CDR3 DNA reads as TGTGCCAGCAGCACATACAGGGATGGCGGGGAGCTGTTTTTT. Protein product: CASSTYRDGGELFF.

The chain couples TRBV7-2 to TRBJ2-1, with 9 bases fitting TRBD2. J lost 6 bases, V lost 3 bases, and 18 bases had no gene match. CDR3 length: 19 residues. The V gene's germline CDR1 is SGHTA and CDR2 FQGNSA. CDR3 nucleotide sequence: TGTGCCAGCAGCTTTTCCTCATTTCGGCGGGAGGGAGGGTTCAATGAGCAGTTCTTC. Translating it yields CASSFSSFRREGGFNEQFF.

The chain employs TRBV14 and TRBJ1-1; D unresolved. CDR1 is SGHDN and CDR2 is FVKESK in the germline V gene. The CDR3 totals 14 residues. Trimming shortened V by 1 base and J by 0 bases, and 6 bases separated the two germline ends. In DNA form, the CDR3 reads TGTGCCAGCAGCCAAGGGTCCATGAACACTGAAGCTTTCTTT. Its protein is CASSQGSMNTEAFF.

This chain connects TRBV6-2 or TRBV6-3 to TRBJ1-5; 10 nucleotides line up with TRBD1. The germline V gene has CDR1 MNHEY and CDR2 SVGEGT. After removal of 6 bases from V and 9 bases from J, the junction contained 5 bases not matched to a gene. CDR3 size: 13 residues. CDR3 loop: CASSTRDRGPQHF. The DNA for the CDR3 is TGTGCCAGCAGCACCCGGGACAGGGGGCCCCAGCATTTT.

The rearrangement uses TRBV5-1 and TRBJ2-5; no definite D call. The CDR3 is made up of 14 amino acids. V gave up 0 bases and J gave up 4 bases, with 10 bases separating them. Germline CDR1 and CDR2: SGHRS and YFSETQ. For the CDR3, the DNA is TGCGCCAGCAGCTTGGACGGTTCGGCAGAGACCCAGTACTTC. Protein sequence: CASSLDGSAETQYF. Using reference TRBV5-1 and TRBJ2-5 for the parts outside the CDR3, the full variable domain is KAGVTQTPRYLIKTRGQQVTLSCSPISGHRSVSWYQQTPGQGLQFLFEYFSETQRNKGNFPGRFSGRQFSNSRSEMNVSTLELGDSALYLCASSLDGSAETQYFGPGTRLLVL.

V and J are TRBV5-1 and TRBJ2-3, with 9 bases identical to TRBD1. Germline V gene lookup returns CDR1 SGHRS and CDR2 YFSETQ. This CDR3 spans 16 amino acids. The trim removed 4 bases at V and 5 bases at J, leaving 11 bases unmatched. In DNA, the CDR3 is TGCGCCAGCAGCCCTACTCCGGGACAGGGACAAGATACGCAGTATTTT. It is translated as CASSPTPGQGQDTQYF. Full variable domain (outside the CDR3, taken from reference TRBV5-1 and TRBJ2-3): KAGVTQTPRYLIKTRGQQVTLSCSPISGHRSVSWYQQTPGQGLQFLFEYFSETQRNKGNFPGRFSGRQFSNSRSEMNVSTLELGDSALYLCASSPTPGQGQDTQYFGPGTRLTVL.

This clonotype was observed a handful of times. The chain is built from TRBV20-1 and TRBJ2-5; D is possibly TRBD1 (5 bases). This CDR3 region has 15 residues. The V gene lost 3 bases and the J gene lost 1 base, with 15 bases spanning the gap. Looked up from germline, CDR1 is DFQATT and CDR2 is SNEGSKA (reference sequence). This CDR3 reads CSASMGWGIQETQYF. The CDR3 region has the DNA TGCAGTGCTAGCATGGGTTGGGGCATCCAAGAGACCCAGTACTTC.

This clonotype has just one count. CDR3 sequence reads: CASSNVGQGNTGELFF. As DNA, the CDR3 is TGTGCCAGCAGCAACGTGGGACAGGGGAACACCGGGGAGCTGTTTTTT. The genes are TRBV7-6 and TRBJ2-2; 9 bases align to TRBD1. Germline loops: CDR1 SGHVS, CDR2 FNYEAQ. The CDR3 is made up of 16 amino acids. The ends lost 5 bases at V and 1 base at J; junction bases unmatched: 5.

A few counts support this clonotype. In DNA form, the CDR3 reads TGCAGTGCCGTATCCAGGGGGGCCTACGAGCAGTACTTC. It is translated as CSAVSRGAYEQYF. The chain has TRBV20-1 and TRBJ2-7, with D possibly being TRBD1 (7 bases). With 6 bases removed from V and 2 bases from J, the gap between germline ends came to 14 bases. The CDR3 is 13 amino acids. Germline CDR1 DFQATT, CDR2 SNEGSKA (reference sequence).

The V gene is TRBV19, the J gene TRBJ2-7, with D unresolved. V lost 7 bases to trimming and J lost 8 bases, with 3 bases between them. CDR1 is LNHDA and CDR2 is SQIVND in the germline V gene (reference sequence). The CDR3 is 8 residues long. The CDR3 DNA reads as TGTGCCAGTATGAAGCAGTACTTC. This translates into CASMKQYF.

The CDR3 nucleotides are TGCAGTGCTGGGGGACAGGCCACCATTGAGCAGTTCTTC. Its protein product is CSAGGQATIEQFF. The chain uses TRBV20-1 and TRBJ2-1; TRBD1 aligns across 8 bases. V was clipped by 5 bases and J by 9 bases; unmatched bases: 9. This CDR3 has 13 amino acids. Germline-derived CDR1 and CDR2 are DFQATT and SNEGSKA (reference sequence).

The J gene is TRBJ1-1, the V gene TRBV10-2; D unclear. V gave up 6 bases and J gave up 1 base, with 9 bases separating them. The CDR3 covers 13 residues. The germline V gene has CDR1 WSHSY and CDR2 SAAADI. The DNA for the CDR3 is TGCGCCAGCAGCCGCGAGGGGAACACTGAAGCTTTCTTT. This codes for CASSREGNTEAFF.

The V and J genes are TRBV20-1 and TRBJ1-2, with no clear D. This CDR3 spans 11 amino acids. The germline V gene has CDR1 DFQATT and CDR2 SNEGSKA (reference sequence). The CDR3 DNA reads TGCAGAGTTGGGAACCGCTATGGCTACACCTTC. The encoded protein is CRVGNRYGYTF.

The sample holds one count of this clonotype. The chain uses TRBV6-2 or TRBV6-3 and TRBJ1-1, with 10 bases lining up with TRBD1. The J segment lost 0 bases and the V segment lost 6 bases, leaving 7 bases of the junction unmatched. The germline gives CDR1 MNHEY, CDR2 SVGEGT. The CDR3 sequence is 16 residues long. The CDR3 spells CASSPRTGGLNTEAFF. The CDR3, as DNA: TGTGCCAGCAGCCCTCGGACAGGGGGTTTGAACACTGAAGCTTTCTTT.

The chain carries TRBV20-1 and TRBJ2-3; the D is unclear. This CDR3 contains 12 residues. Trimming removed 5 bases at V and 4 bases at J, with 10 bases between. Per the germline V gene, CDR1 is DFQATT and CDR2 is SNEGSKA (reference sequence). The CDR3 reads CSALKVSDTQYF. CDR3 coding DNA: TGCAGTGCTCTGAAGGTTTCAGATACGCAGTATTTT.

V usage is TRBV2 and J usage is TRBJ2-1, with 9 bases fitting TRBD1. With 7 bases clipped from V and 6 bases from J, the junction kept 4 bases outside the gene matches. This CDR3 contains 13 residues. The germline gives CDR1 SNHLY, CDR2 FYNNEI. CDR3 nucleotides: TGTGCCAGCAAAGGACAGGGGATCAATGAGCAGTTCTTC. It is translated as CASKGQGINEQFF.

This chain uses TRBV25-1 with TRBJ2-4, with D possibly being TRBD2 (5 bases). Trimming removed 3 bases at V and 3 bases at J, with 15 bases between. The CDR3 runs to 16 residues. Germline V CDR1 and CDR2: MGHDK, SYGVNS. The CDR3 protein is CASSDVASGVKNIQYF. The DNA for the CDR3 is TGTGCCAGCAGTGATGTGGCGTCCGGGGTCAAAAACATTCAGTACTTC. The variable domain in full, with the rest retrieved from reference TRBV25-1 and TRBJ2-4, is EADIYQTPRYLVIGTGKKITLECSQTMGHDKMYWYQQDPGMELHLIHYSYGVNSTEKGDLSSESTVSRIRTEHFPLTLESARPSHTSQYLCASSDVASGVKNIQYFGAGTRLSVL.

The sample holds many counts of this clonotype. CDR3 residues: CASSYVSSGANTGELFF. CDR3 bases: TGTGCCAGCAGTTATGTTAGTAGCGGGGCGAACACCGGGGAGCTGTTTTTT. The rearrangement links TRBV6-5 to TRBJ2-2; TRBD2 aligns across 8 bases. Unmatched junction bases numbered 6, after V lost 3 bases and J lost 0 bases. The CDR3 has 17 residues. Germline V gene lookup returns CDR1 MNHEY and CDR2 SVGAGI.

The J gene is TRBJ2-1, the V gene TRBV7-9; 16 positions agree with TRBD2. The CDR3 contains 18 residues. Germline V gene data show CDR1 as SEHNR and CDR2 as FQNEAQ (reference sequence). V lost 3 bases and J lost 4; bases outside the gene matches: 6. The CDR3 protein is CASSFHPGLAGGYNEQFF. As DNA, the CDR3 is TGTGCCAGCAGCTTTCACCCGGGACTAGCGGGAGGGTACAATGAGCAGTTCTTC. Full variable domain (outside the CDR3, taken from reference TRBV7-9 and TRBJ2-1): DTGVSQNPRHKITKRGQNVTFRCDPISEHNRLYWYRQTLGQGPEFLTYFQNEAQLEKSRLLSDRFSAERPKGSFSTLEIQRTEQGDSAMYLCASSFHPGLAGGYNEQFFGPGTRLTVL.